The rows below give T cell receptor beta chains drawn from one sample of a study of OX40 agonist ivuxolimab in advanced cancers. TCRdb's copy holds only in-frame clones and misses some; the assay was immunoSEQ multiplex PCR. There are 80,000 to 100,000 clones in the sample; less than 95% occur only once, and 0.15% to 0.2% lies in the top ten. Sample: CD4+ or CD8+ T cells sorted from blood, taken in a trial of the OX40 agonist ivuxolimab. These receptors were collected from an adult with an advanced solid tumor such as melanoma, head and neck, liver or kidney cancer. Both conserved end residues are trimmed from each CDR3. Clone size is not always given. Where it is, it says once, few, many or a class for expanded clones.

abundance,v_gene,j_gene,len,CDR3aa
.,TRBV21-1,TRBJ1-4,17,ASSARQDTPDGTNEKLF
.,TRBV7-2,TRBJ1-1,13,ASSLVGGGITEAF
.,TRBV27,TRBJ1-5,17,ASTLSSVPQGLSNQPQH
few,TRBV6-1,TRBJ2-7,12,ASTRPYGLYEQY
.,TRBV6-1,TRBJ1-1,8,ASSEFTAF
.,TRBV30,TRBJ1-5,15,AWSVTQGSVGNQPQH
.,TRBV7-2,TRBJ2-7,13,ASSSPLTSRYEQY
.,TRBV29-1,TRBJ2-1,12,SVSPSGRYNEQF
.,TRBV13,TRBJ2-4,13,ASSPGQGTLNIQY
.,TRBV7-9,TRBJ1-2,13,ASSLDRGLRYGYT
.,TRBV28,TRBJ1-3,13,ASRLQGARGNTIY
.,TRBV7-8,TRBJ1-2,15,ASSPRTRTGANYGYT
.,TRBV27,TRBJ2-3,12,ATGALDRTDTQY
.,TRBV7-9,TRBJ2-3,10,ATHTGADTQY
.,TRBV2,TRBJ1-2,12,ASSEAGGPYGYT
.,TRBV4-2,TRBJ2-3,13,ASSYPGLSTDTQY
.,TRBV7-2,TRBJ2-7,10,ASSLGLDEQY
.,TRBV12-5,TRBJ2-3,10,ASGITTDTQY
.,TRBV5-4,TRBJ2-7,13,ASSQDRQGRYEQY
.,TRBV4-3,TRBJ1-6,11,ASSQDPASPLH
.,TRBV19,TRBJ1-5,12,ASSMGVGNQPQH
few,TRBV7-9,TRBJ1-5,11,ASSSGTNQPQH
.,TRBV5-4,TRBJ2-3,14,ASSSRTSGLTDTQY
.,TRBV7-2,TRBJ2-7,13,ASSSGPAHSYEQY
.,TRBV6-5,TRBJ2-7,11,ASRTGASYEQY
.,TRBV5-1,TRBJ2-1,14,ASSLSGGSSYNEQF
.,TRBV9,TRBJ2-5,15,ASSVASGGAGQETQY
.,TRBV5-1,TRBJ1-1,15,ASSWGGMREGNTEAF
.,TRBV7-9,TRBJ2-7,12,ASSLGGVSYEQY
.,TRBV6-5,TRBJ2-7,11,ASSKEGWYEQY
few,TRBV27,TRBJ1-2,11,ASSPGGSYGYT
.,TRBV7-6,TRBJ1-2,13,ASNSAAGGQGGYT
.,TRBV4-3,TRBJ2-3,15,ASSQGTGLGGADTQY
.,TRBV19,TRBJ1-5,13,ASNGGRVGNQPQH
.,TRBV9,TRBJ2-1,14,ASSEGTSGRTDEQF
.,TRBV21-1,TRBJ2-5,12,ASSGRDPQETQY
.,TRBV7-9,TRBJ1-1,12,ASSARTGNTEAF
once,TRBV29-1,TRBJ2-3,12,SVEGRLSTDTQY
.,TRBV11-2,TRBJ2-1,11,ATGGLGRNEQF
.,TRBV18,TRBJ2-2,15,ASSPPAMGTNTGELF
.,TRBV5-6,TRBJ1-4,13,ASSLGGRYNEKLF
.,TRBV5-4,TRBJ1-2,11,ASSSDPTLGYT
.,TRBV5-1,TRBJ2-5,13,ASSVGPTYQETQY
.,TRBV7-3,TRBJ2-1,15,ASSLGGSGRAGNEQF
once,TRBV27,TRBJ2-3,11,ASSFSPGRTQY
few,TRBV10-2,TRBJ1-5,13,ASRAGRDSNQPQH
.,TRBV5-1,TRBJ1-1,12,ASSLLGGGTEAF
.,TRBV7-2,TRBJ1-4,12,ASSRSRAGEKLF
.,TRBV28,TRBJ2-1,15,ASQTSGRWGQFSEQF
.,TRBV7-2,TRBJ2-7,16,ASSLAGGSGPGIREQY
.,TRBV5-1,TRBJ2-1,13,ASSLGQGSYNEQF
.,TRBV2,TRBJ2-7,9,ASRLSYEQY
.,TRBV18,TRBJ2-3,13,ASSPGQDPTDTQY
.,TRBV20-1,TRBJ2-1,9,SASLGNEQF